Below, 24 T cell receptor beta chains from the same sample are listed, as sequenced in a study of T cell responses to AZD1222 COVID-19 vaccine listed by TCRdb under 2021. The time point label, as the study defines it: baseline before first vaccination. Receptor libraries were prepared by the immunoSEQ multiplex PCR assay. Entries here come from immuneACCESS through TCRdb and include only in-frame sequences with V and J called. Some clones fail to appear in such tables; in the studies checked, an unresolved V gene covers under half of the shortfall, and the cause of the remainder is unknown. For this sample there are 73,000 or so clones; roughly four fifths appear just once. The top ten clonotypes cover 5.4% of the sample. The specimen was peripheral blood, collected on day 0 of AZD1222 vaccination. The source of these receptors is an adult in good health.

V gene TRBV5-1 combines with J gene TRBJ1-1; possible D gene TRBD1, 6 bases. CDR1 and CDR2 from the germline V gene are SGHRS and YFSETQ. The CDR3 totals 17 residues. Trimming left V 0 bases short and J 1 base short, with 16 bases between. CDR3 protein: CASSLAKLGAKNTEAFF. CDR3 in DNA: TGCGCCAGCAGCTTGGCCAAGTTGGGGGCTAAGAACACTGAAGCTTTCTTT.

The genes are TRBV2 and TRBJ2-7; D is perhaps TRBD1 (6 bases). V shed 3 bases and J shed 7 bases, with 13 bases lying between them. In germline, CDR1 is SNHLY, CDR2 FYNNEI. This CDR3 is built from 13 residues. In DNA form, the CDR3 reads TGTGCCAGCAGTGATTTGGGGGCTAGGGAGCAGTACTTC. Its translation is CASSDLGAREQYF.

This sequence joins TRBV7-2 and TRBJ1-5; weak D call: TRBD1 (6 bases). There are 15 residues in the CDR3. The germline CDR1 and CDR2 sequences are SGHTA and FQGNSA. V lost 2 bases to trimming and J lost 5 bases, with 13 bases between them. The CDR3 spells CASSLQGYGDQPQHF. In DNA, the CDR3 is TGTGCCAGCAGCTTACAGGGGTACGGCGATCAGCCCCAGCATTTT.

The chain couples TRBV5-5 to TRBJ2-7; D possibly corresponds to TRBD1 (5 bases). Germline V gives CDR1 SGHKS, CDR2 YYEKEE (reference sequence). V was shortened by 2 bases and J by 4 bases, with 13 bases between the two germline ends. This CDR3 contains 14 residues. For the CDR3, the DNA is TGTGCCAGCAGCTTCCAGCAGGGTTCGTACGAGCAGTACTTC. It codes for CASSFQQGSYEQYF.

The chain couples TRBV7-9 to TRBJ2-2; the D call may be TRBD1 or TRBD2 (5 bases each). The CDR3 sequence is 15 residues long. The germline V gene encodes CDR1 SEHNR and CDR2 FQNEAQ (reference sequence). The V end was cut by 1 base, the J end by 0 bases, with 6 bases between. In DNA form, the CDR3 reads TGTGCCAGCAGCTTAGGAGGGGCGAACACCGGGGAGCTGTTTTTT. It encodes CASSLGGANTGELFF.

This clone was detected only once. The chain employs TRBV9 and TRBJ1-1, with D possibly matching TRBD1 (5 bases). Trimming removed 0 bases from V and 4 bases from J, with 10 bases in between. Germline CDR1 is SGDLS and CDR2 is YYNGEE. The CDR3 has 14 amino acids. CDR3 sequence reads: CASSVGPGGTEAFF. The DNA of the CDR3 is TGTGCCAGCAGCGTAGGTCCTGGGGGCACTGAAGCTTTCTTT.

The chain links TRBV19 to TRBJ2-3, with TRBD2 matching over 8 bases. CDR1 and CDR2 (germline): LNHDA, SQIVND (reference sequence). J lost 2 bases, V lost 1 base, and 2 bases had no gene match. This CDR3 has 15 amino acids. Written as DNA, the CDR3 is TGTGCCAGTAGTATAGGGACTAGCTTCACAGATACGCAGTATTTT. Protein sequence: CASSIGTSFTDTQYF.

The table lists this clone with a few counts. CDR3 protein: CAWSDLGGQPQHF. CDR3 in DNA: TGTGCCTGGAGTGATCTCGGGGGTCAGCCCCAGCATTTT. V gene TRBV30 combines with J gene TRBJ1-5; TRBD1 might be the D (5 bases). This CDR3 comprises 13 residues. V was cut by 1 base and J by 6 bases, with 10 bases left in between. Germline values: CDR1 GTSNPN, CDR2 SVGIG (reference sequence).

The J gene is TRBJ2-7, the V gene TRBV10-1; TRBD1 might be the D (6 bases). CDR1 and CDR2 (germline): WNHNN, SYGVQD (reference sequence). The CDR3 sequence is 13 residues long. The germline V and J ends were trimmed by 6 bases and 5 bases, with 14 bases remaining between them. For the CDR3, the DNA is TGCGCCAGCAGCGGGGTGGGGGCGCACGAGCAGTACTTC. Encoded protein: CASSGVGAHEQYF.

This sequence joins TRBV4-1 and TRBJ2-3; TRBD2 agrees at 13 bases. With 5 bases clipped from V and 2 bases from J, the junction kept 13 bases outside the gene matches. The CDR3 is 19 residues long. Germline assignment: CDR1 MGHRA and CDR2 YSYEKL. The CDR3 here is CASSSLRTSGGLDTDTQYF. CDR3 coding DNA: TGCGCCAGCAGCTCCTTAAGGACTAGCGGGGGTCTTGACACAGATACGCAGTATTTT.

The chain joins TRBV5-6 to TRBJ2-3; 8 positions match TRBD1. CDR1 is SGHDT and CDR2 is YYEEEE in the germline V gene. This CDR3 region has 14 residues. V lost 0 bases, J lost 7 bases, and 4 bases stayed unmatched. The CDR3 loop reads CASSLGTGKYTQYF. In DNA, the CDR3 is TGTGCCAGCAGCTTGGGGACAGGGAAATATACGCAGTATTTT. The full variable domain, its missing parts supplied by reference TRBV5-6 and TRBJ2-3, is DAGVTQSPTHLIKTRGQQVTLRCSPKSGHDTVSWYQQALGQGPQFIFQYYEEEERQRGNFPDRFSGHQFPNYSSELNVNALLLGDSALYLCASSLGTGKYTQYFGPGTRLTVL.

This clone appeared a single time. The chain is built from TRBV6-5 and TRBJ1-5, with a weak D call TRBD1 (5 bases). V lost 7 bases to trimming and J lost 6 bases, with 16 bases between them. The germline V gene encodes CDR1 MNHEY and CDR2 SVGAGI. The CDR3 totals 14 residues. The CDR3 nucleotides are TGTGCCAGCACTCCCGGGGGGGGTGGTCAGCCCCAGCATTTT. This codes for CASTPGGGGQPQHF.

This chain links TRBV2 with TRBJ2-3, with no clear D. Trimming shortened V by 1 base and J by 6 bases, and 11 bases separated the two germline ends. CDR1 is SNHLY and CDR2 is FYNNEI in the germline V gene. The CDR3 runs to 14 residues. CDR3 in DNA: TGTGCCAGCAGTGAAGGCCGGGTATCTGATACGCAGTATTTT. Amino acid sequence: CASSEGRVSDTQYF.

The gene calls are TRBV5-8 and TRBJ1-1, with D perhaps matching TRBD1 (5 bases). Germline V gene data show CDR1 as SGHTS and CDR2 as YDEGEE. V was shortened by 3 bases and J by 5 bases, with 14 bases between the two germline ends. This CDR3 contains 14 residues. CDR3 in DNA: TGTGCCAGCAGCTCCGTCGGGGGGGGAACTGAAGCTTTCTTT. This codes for CASSSVGGGTEAFF.

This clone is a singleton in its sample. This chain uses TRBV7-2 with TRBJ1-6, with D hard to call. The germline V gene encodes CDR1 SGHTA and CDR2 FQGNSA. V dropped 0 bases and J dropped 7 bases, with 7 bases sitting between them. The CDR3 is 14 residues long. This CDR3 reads CASSLALANSPLHF. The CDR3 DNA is TGTGCCAGCAGCTTAGCGCTTGCCAATTCACCCCTCCACTTT. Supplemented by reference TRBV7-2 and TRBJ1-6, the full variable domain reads GAGVSQSPSNKVTEKGKDVELRCDPISGHTALYWYRQSLGQGLEFLIYFQGNSAPDKSGLPSDRFSAERTGGSVSTLTIQRTQQEDSAVYLCASSLALANSPLHFGNGTRLTVT.

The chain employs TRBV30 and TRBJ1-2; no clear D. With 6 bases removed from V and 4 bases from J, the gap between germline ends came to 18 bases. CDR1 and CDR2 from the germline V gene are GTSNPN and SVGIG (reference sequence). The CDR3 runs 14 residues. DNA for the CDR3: TGTGCCTGCCCCGGACCCCTGGATGGCTATGGCTACACCTTC. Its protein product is CACPGPLDGYGYTF. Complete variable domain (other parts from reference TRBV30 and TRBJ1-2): SQTIHQWPATLVQPVGSPLSLECTVEGTSNPNLYWYRQAAGRGLQLLFYSVGIGQISSEVPQNLSASRPQDRQFILSSKKLLLSDSGFYLCACPGPLDGYGYTFGSGTRLTVV.

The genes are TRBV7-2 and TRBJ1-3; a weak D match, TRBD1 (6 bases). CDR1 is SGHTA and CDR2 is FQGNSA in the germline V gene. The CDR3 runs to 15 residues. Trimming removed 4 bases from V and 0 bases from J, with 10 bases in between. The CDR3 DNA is TGTGCCAGCAGCTCCAGGGGCAACTCTGGAAACACCATATATTTT. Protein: CASSSRGNSGNTIYF.

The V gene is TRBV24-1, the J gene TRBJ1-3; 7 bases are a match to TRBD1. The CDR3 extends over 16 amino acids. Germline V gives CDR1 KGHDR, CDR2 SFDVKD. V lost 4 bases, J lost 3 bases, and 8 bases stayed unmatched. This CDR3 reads CATSEGGRTDGNTIYF. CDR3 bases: TGTGCCACCAGTGAAGGGGGCCGCACGGATGGAAACACCATATATTTT.

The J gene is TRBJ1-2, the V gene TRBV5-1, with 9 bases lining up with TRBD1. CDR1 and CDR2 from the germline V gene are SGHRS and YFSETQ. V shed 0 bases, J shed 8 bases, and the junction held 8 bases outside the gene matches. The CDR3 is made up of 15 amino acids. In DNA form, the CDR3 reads TGCGCCAGCAGCTTGGAAGGACAGGGGCGGGGAGGCTACACCTTC. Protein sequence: CASSLEGQGRGGYTF. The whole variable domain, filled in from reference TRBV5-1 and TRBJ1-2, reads KAGVTQTPRYLIKTRGQQVTLSCSPISGHRSVSWYQQTPGQGLQFLFEYFSETQRNKGNFPGRFSGRQFSNSRSEMNVSTLELGDSALYLCASSLEGQGRGGYTFGSGTRLTVV.

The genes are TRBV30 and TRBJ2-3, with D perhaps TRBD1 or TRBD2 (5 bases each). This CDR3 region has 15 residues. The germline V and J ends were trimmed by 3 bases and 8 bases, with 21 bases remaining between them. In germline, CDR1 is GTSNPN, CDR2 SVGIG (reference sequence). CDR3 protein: CAWRQEVESLVTQYF. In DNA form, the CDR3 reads TGTGCCTGGAGACAGGAGGTGGAAAGTTTAGTTACGCAGTATTTT.

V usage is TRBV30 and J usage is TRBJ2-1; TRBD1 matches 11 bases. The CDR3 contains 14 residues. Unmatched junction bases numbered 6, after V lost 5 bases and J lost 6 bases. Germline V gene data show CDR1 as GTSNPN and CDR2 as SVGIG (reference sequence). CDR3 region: CAWAWTGGSNEQFF. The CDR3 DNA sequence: TGTGCCTGGGCCTGGACAGGGGGCTCCAATGAGCAGTTCTTC.

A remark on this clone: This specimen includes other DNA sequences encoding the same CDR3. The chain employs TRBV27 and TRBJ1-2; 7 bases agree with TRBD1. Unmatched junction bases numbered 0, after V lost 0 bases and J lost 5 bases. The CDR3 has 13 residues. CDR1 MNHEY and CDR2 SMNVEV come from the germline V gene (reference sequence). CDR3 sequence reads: CASSLSTGYGYTF. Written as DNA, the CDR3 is TGTGCCAGCAGTTTATCGACAGGGTATGGCTACACCTTC.

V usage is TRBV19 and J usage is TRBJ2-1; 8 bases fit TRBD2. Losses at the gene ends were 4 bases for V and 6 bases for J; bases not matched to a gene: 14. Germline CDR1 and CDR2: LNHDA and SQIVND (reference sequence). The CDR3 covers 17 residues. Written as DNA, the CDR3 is TGTGCCAGTAGTAGTAACGTTGGCGGGGGGAACCCCAATGAGCAGTTCTTC. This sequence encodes CASSSNVGGGNPNEQFF. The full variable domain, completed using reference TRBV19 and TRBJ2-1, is DGGITQSPKYLFRKEGQNVTLSCEQNLNHDAMYWYRQDPGQGLRLIYYSQIVNDFQKGDIAEGYSVSREKKESFPLTVTSAQKNPTAFYLCASSSNVGGGNPNEQFFGPGTRLTVL.

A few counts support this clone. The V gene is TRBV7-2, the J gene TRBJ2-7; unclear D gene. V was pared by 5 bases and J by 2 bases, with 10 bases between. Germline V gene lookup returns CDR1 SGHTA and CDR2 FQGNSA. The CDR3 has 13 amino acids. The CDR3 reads CASSPVVAYEQYF. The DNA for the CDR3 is TGTGCCAGCAGCCCGGTTGTGGCCTACGAGCAGTACTTC.